This T cell receptor (beta chain) was obtained from a study of T cell clusters in autoimmune cytopenias (dated by TCRdb to between 2018 and 2021). About the investigation overall: Per sample, TRB sequencing gave a median depth of roughly 50,000 reads and a median of approximately 2,400 distinct TRB clonotypes. Alongside healthy, CLL and autoimmune hepatitis controls, autoimmune cytopenia patients had their peripheral blood TRB and IGH repertoires sequenced at active disease and again during treatment follow-up. The goal of the study was to find out whether patients with autoimmune cytopenia have a disease-specific immune repertoire signature that could be used as a blood-based biomarker.

TRB rearrangements were amplified by multiplex PCR following a touch-down protocol, with the TRB-A and TRB-B primer pools mixed in one tube. Illumina adapters and sample indices were attached to the amplicons through two consecutive PCR reactions using Phusion HS II polymerase. Amplicons were gel-purified with the NucleoSpin Gel and PCR Clean-up kit, then quantified by Qubit and quality-checked on an Agilent 2100 Bioanalyzer. Libraries were sequenced on an Illumina MiSeq using 600-cycle, single-indexed, paired-end runs. The paper's data handling went like this. TRB reads were aligned and assembled with MiXCR version 2.1.12 using the default MiXCR reference library. Each unique CDR3 nucleotide sequence defined a clone, and only productive sequences with at least two reads were analysed. Repertoire diversity was assessed with alpha-parameterized diversity profiles (alpha 0 to 5), including the Shannon (alpha 1) and Simpson (alpha 2) indices, which were computed with an R script. Combinatorial TRB VJ usage was calculated with the tcR package and was compared between cohorts by principal component analysis performed with ade4. GLIPH was used to cluster TCRbeta CDR3s in pairs of cohorts matched for age and read depth, and a Wilcoxon test was used to compare cluster frequencies. Once TCRdb had reprocessed the reads, it stored one entry per CDR3 protein sequence and supplied no DNA. The authors' filters were not applied to this entry. This sample's table carries around 540 distinct CDR3 sequences. The ten top clones hold 20% to 25% of the sample.

This clonotype ranks as medium-sized (0.01 to 0.1%) by frequency alone, as no count is recorded. Its cognate antigen has yet to be identified. Per sample, 250 ng of peripheral blood genomic DNA, 30,000 to 40,000 genome equivalents, was used for TRB amplification. Here is what the overall study found, with its caveats: In the comparison of secondary cytopenia with CLL, the cluster-lack signature was not observed, apparently because the dominant lymphoma-associated repertoire masked the signature. The TRB repertoire shifts, including less even repertoires in secondary cytopenia and CLL, mostly reflected lymphoma bias and not autoimmunity. The T cell clusters were only ever defined in silico, so experimental validation of their functional role was still needed. The GLIPH analysis suggested a lack of physiological T cell clusters in primary autoimmune cytopenia patients, since 51 clusters were exclusive to healthy donors whereas about 18 were exclusive to patients. Healthy donors had almost three times as many exclusive TRB clusters as active autoimmune hepatitis patients, a finding consistent with an autoimmunity-wide signature.

Sequenced: peripheral blood. The sequence was collected from a human donor with an autoimmune cytopenia or autoimmune hepatitis (not recorded which).

The CDR3 region reads CASSWTSGVEFTDTQYF. The sequence joins TRBV2 to TRBJ2-3; no DNA is available, so the TRBD2 call from TCRdb remains unchecked. The cysteine opens and the phenylalanine closes a CDR3 of 17 amino acids. No DNA accompanies this entry. The germline V gene provides CDR1 SNHLY and CDR2 FYNNEI.